The 21 T cell receptor beta chains in this list originate from one sample, sequenced in a study of human T cells and chemical hapten exposure. Time point specified: pre-sensitization, week 0. The treatment is: therapeutic diphenylcyclopropenone sensitization with weekly scalp DPC. Researchers extracted total RNA from unfractionated whole blood. TCRdb independently ran MiXCR on the RACE reads; one entry per CDR3 protein. The table shows tens of thousands of distinct CDR3 sequences, with around a tenth occurring only once. Sequencing used whole blood, obtained in connection with sensitization to the hapten diphenylcyclopropenone (DPC). These receptors were obtained from a woman aged 25-40 years with alopecia areata. Some clones in this sample may be carry-over from other donors' samples.

The V call is TRBV5-5, the J call TRBJ2-3, with unresolved D. The CDR3 contains 12 residues. CDR1 is SGHKS, CDR2 YYEKEE, per germline (reference sequence). V lost 2 bases and J lost 2, with 3 bases in between. This chain's CDR3 is CASSLNTDTQYF. DNA of the CDR3: TGTGCCAGCAGCTTAAACACAGATACGCAGTATTTT.

This clonotype was observed at least ten times. J is TRBJ1-1 and V is TRBV10-3, with a possible D match to TRBD1 (5 bases). There are 13 residues in the CDR3. Looked up from germline, CDR1 is ENHRY and CDR2 is SYGVKD. V was clipped by 3 bases and J by 8 bases, with 13 bases between them. The DNA for the CDR3 is TGTGCCATCAGTGACATTAAAGGGGACGAAGCTTTCTTT. It specifies CAISDIKGDEAFF.

The rearrangement joins TRBV6-5 to TRBJ2-1, with D tentatively TRBD2 (6 bases). CDR1 and CDR2 (germline): MNHEY, SVGAGI. This CDR3 is 18 amino acids long. Between the trimmed V and J ends, which lost 5 bases and 0 bases, there was a span of 20 bases. This CDR3 reads CASSPAGPGPSSYNEQFF. The CDR3 DNA follows: TGTGCCAGCAGTCCCGCGGGGCCAGGCCCTAGCTCCTACAATGAGCAGTTCTTC.

This clonotype was seen many times. J is TRBJ1-3 and V is TRBV3-1; D is undetermined. Germline CDR1 LGHDT, CDR2 YNNKEL (reference sequence). V lost 2 bases and J lost 3, with 5 bases in between. CDR3 length: 13 residues. The CDR3 is CASSQPSGNTIYF. In DNA, the CDR3 is TGTGCCAGCAGCCAACCTAGTGGAAACACCATATATTTT. The full variable domain, with the rest looked up from reference TRBV3-1 and TRBJ1-3, is DTAVSQTPKYLVTQMGNDKSIKCEQNLGHDTMYWYKQDSKKFLKIMFSYNNKELIINETVPNRFSPKSPDKAHLNLHINSLELGDSAVYFCASSQPSGNTIYFGEGSWLTVV.

This clonotype turned up a few times. The gene calls are TRBV6-1 and TRBJ2-7; perhaps D is TRBD1 or TRBD2 (5 bases each). Germline CDR1 MNHNS, CDR2 SASEGT. This CDR3 contains 15 residues. V lost 3 bases and J lost 4, with 16 bases in between. The CDR3 here is CASSDPGRIGYEQYF. The CDR3 coding sequence is TGTGCCAGCAGTGATCCGGGACGTATAGGGTACGAGCAGTACTTC.

V gene TRBV5-4 combines with J gene TRBJ2-3; D is perhaps TRBD2 (7 bases). V was trimmed by 4 bases and J by 3 bases, leaving 15 bases between them. The length of the CDR3 is 15 residues. Germline-derived CDR1 and CDR2 are SGHNT and YYREEE (reference sequence). CDR3 residues: CASSPGGPGTDTQYF. The DNA of the CDR3 is TGTGCCAGCAGCCCCGGGGGGCCAGGGACAGATACGCAGTATTTT.

The CDR3 DNA reads TGTGCCTGGGACAGGGAACTATACACCGGGGAGCTGTTTTTT. Protein: CAWDRELYTGELFF. The chain employs TRBV30 and TRBJ2-2; 7 bases align to TRBD1. The CDR3 totals 14 residues. CDR1 and CDR2 from the germline V gene are GTSNPN and SVGIG (reference sequence). V was pared by 5 bases and J by 3 bases, with 6 bases of the junction left unmatched.

J is TRBJ1-4 and V is TRBV12-3 or TRBV12-4; D is perhaps TRBD1 (5 bases). V lost 6 bases and J lost 7, with 12 bases in between. The CDR3 length is 13 residues. The CDR3 DNA follows: TGTGCCAGCAGGCGTACAGGAGTTGAAAAACTGTTTTTT. The encoded protein is CASRRTGVEKLFF.

On this clonotype: One end of the junction does not line up with germline, which may come from a read error. The V call is TRBV7-9, the J call TRBJ1-2, with D unresolved. CDR1 and CDR2 (germline): SEHNR, FQNEAQ (reference sequence). The CDR3 is 13 amino acids. CDR3 in amino acids: CASSFEAEYGDTF. DNA for the CDR3: TGTGCCAGCAGCTTTGAGGCGGAATATGGCGACACCTTC.

Notes on this clonotype: This may stem from a read error, because a much larger clone lies one nucleotide away. This chain links TRBV5-1 with TRBJ1-1; 7 bases fit TRBD1. This CDR3 spans 15 amino acids. The germline CDR1 and CDR2 sequences are SGHRS and YFSETQ. V was clipped by 0 bases and J by 4 bases; unmatched bases: 6. CDR3 sequence (DNA): TGCGCCAGCAGCTTGGGCCCAGGGGGGGGCACTGAAGCTTTCTTT. Protein sequence: CASSLGPGGGTEAFF.

The V call is TRBV5-5, the J call TRBJ2-3, with D possibly being TRBD1 (5 bases). This CDR3 contains 15 residues. Looked up from germline, CDR1 is SGHKS and CDR2 is YYEKEE (reference sequence). The V end was cut by 4 bases, the J end by 6 bases, with 18 bases between. The CDR3, as DNA: TGTGCCAGCAGCCAGAATGGGGCACAGACGGATACGCAGTATTTT. It encodes CASSQNGAQTDTQYF.

Many counts were recorded for this clonotype. The gene calls are TRBV24-1 and TRBJ2-3; TRBD2 might be the D (6 bases). This CDR3 comprises 15 residues. V was pared by 3 bases and J by 4 bases, with 13 bases between. Per the germline V gene, CDR1 is KGHDR and CDR2 is SFDVKD. Written as DNA, the CDR3 is TGTGCCACCAGTGATGATCTCGGGGGATCAGATACGCAGTATTTT. As protein: CATSDDLGGSDTQYF.

This clonotype has just a few counts. The chain has TRBV6-5 and TRBJ2-6; no clear D. Germline V gives CDR1 MNHEY, CDR2 SVGAGI. The CDR3 sequence is 17 residues long. Trimming took off 5 bases at V and 0 bases at J, with 14 bases between the two ends. DNA of the CDR3: TGTGCCAGCAGTCCGTCAAGGTACCGCTCTGGGGCCAACGTCCTGACTTTC. Protein: CASSPSRYRSGANVLTF.

This clonotype has just a few counts. The chain combines TRBV20-1 with TRBJ1-1; D remains ambiguous. Trimming took 3 bases from V and 5 from J, leaving 13 bases between them. The CDR3 is made up of 13 amino acids. CDR1 DFQATT and CDR2 SNEGSKA come from the germline V gene (reference sequence). The CDR3, as DNA: TGCAGTGCTAGTGGAGCCCTGGGGACTGAAGCTTTCTTT. Protein: CSASGALGTEAFF.

The rearrangement joins TRBV7-2 to TRBJ2-2; D is possibly TRBD1 (7 bases). Trimming cost V 5 bases and J 4 bases, with 17 bases left between them. CDR1 and CDR2 (germline): SGHTA, FQGNSA. CDR3 length equals 16 residues. This CDR3 is CASSHRQGLTTGELFF. The CDR3 region has the DNA TGTGCCAGCAGCCATAGACAGGGACTTACCACCGGGGAGCTGTTTTTT.

This clonotype has just a few counts. The chain links TRBV20-1 to TRBJ2-5; 9 nucleotides line up with TRBD1. CDR1 is DFQATT, CDR2 SNEGSKA, per germline (reference sequence). The CDR3 extends over 13 amino acids. V lost 6 bases to trimming and J lost 5 bases; unmatched junction nucleotides: 7. The DNA of the CDR3 is TGCAGTGCCACGGACAGGGGAGAGGAGACCCAGTACTTC. This codes for CSATDRGEETQYF.

A single count supports this clonotype. V usage is TRBV5-5 and J usage is TRBJ1-2; D is possibly TRBD1 (5 bases). Germline lookup yields CDR1 SGHKS and CDR2 YYEKEE (reference sequence). The ends were cut back, 4 bases at V and 2 bases at J, with 15 bases in the middle. There are 15 residues in the CDR3. The CDR3 DNA follows: TGTGCCAGCAGCCCTAACTCAGGACAAAACTATGGCTACACCTTC. Encoded protein: CASSPNSGQNYGYTF.

This rearrangement joins TRBV7-9 to TRBJ2-1; D not certain. CDR1 and CDR2 (germline): SEHNR, FQNEAQ (reference sequence). V shed 7 bases and J shed 8 bases, with 21 bases lying between them. CDR3 length: 15 amino acids. The CDR3 DNA follows: TGTGCCAGCACCCCAATATCCCACCCCATTTATGAGCAGTTCTTC. It yields the protein CASTPISHPIYEQFF.

This clonotype has at least ten counts. V usage is TRBV12-3 or TRBV12-4 and J usage is TRBJ1-3, with D tentatively TRBD1 (5 bases). This CDR3 region has 15 residues. Trimming shortened V by 6 bases and J by 0 bases, and 12 bases separated the two germline ends. CDR3 sequence reads: CASRGDGNSGNTIYF. DNA of the CDR3: TGTGCCAGCAGGGGGGACGGAAACTCTGGAAACACCATATATTTT.

CDR3 in amino acids: CASRPTGTAEKLFF. The CDR3 DNA sequence: TGTGCCAGCAGACCGACCGGGACAGCCGAAAAACTGTTTTTT. The rearrangement links TRBV6-5 to TRBJ1-4, with 7 bases that match TRBD1. The CDR3 extends over 14 amino acids. J gave up 8 bases and V 6 bases, and 9 bases lay outside the gene matches. Per germline, CDR1 MNHEY and CDR2 SVGAGI.

The chain links TRBV7-7 to TRBJ2-3; TRBD1 matches 8 bases. CDR3 length: 16 amino acids. With V trimmed by 5 bases and J by 9 bases, 16 bases remained unmatched. Per the germline V gene, CDR1 is SSHAT and CDR2 is FNYEAQ (reference sequence). CDR3 region: CASSPPRGLFFATQYF. In nucleotides, the CDR3 is TGTGCCAGCAGCCCGCCCAGGGGGCTATTTTTCGCCACGCAGTATTTT.